The T cell receptor (beta chain) under discussion was sequenced for a study of T-cell memory formation after mild COVID-19. In TCRdb, the 5' RACE reads were re-called with MiXCR into one record per CDR3 protein. The profile shows under 700,000 distinct CDR3 sequences, around 21% of them singletons. The CDR3 sequence is 16 residues long. CDR1 and CDR2 from the germline V gene are SGHRS and YFSETQ. V lost 1 base to trimming and J lost 1 base, with 12 bases between them. V and J are TRBV5-1 and TRBJ1-5; D not resolved. This receptor was obtained from an adult woman who had mild COVID-19 (a few samples of this study predate the infection). Cell type and time point are not known. The sample was PBMCs or a T cell subset sorted from them (not recorded which). The CDR3 loop reads CASSLHPSRSNQPQHF. For the CDR3, the DNA is TGCGCCAGCAGCTTGCATCCCAGTAGGAGCAATCAGCCCCAGCATTTT.